These T cell receptor beta chains were read from a single sample in a study of blood T cell repertoires in COVID-19. Libraries were prepared by immunoSEQ multiplex PCR; TCRdb keeps only in-frame clonotypes and omits some of them. The sample carries over 30,000 clones, 90% to 95% recorded once. What was sequenced was peripheral blood. The receptors here all came from a human donor in a cohort sampled during active COVID-19. The CDR3 runs from the conserved cysteine through the conserved F or W. The D gene is left open where the match is weak. Part of the rows lack a size; the others show once, few, many or a class for expanded clones.

>TRBV30|TRBD1|.|TRBJ1-2
TGTGCCTGGAGTGGGACAGGGGGTTATGGCTACACCTTC
CAWSGTGGYGYTF
>TRBV27|.|medium-sized|TRBJ2-3
TGTGCCACCTCCACCAGGGGCGCCGGAGATACGCAGTATTTT
CATSTRGAGDTQYF
>TRBV9|.|.|TRBJ1-3
TGTGCCAGCAGCGTAGGGGACACTGGAAACACCATATATTTT
CASSVGDTGNTIYF
>TRBV7-8|TRBD2|once|TRBJ2-5
TGTGCCAGCAGCCAAACTAGCGGCCAAGAGACCCAGTACTTC
CASSQTSGQETQYF
>TRBV7-6|TRBD1|.|TRBJ2-1
TGTGCCAGCAGCTCCCTGACGGGACAGGGGGGAAACTACAATGAGCAGTTCTTC
CASSSLTGQGGNYNEQFF
>TRBV7-9|.|.|TRBJ2-3
TGTGCCAGCAGCCTTAGCCGAGGCACAGATACGCAGTATTTT
CASSLSRGTDTQYF
>TRBV15|TRBD2|.|TRBJ2-7
TGTGCCACCAGCAGAGATGTATCCGGCGGACTAGCGGGAGGCCTACCCTACGAGCAGTACTTC
CATSRDVSGGLAGGLPYEQYF
>TRBV4-1|.|.|TRBJ2-1
TGCGCCAGCAGCCAAGATCGCCCCGCTGGCGGACAGAGCGTTCAGTTCTTC
CASSQDRPAGGQSVQFF
>TRBV4-1|.|.|TRBJ2-7
TGCGCCAGCAGCCAAGACAGGGCCCGAGAGCAGTACTTC
CASSQDRAREQYF
>TRBV7-2|.|once|TRBJ2-1
TGTGCCAGCAGAATCGGGGGAGTTGCCTACAATGAGCAGTTCTTC
CASRIGGVAYNEQFF
>TRBV12-2|.|.|TRBJ2-7
TGTGCAAGTCGCTTGGACAGGGGGTCCTACGAGCAGTACTTC
CASRLDRGSYEQYF
>TRBV4-1|TRBD1|.|TRBJ1-1
TGCGCCAGCAGCTCGCGGACAGGGGCGGGCATGAACACTGAAGCTTTCTTT
CASSSRTGAGMNTEAFF
>TRBV30|TRBD2|.|TRBJ2-1
TGTGCCTGGAGTGGGCTAGCGGGAGTAGTCTACAATGAGCAGTTCTTC
CAWSGLAGVVYNEQFF
>TRBV7-6|.|.|TRBJ2-7
TGTGCCAGCAGCTTAGTTAGTGGACGCGGGGACGAGCAGTACTTC
CASSLVSGRGDEQYF
>TRBV7-3|.|.|TRBJ2-3
TGTGCCAGCAGCCCCCAGGGACACTCGTTTGTTAGCACAGATACGCAGTATTTT
CASSPQGHSFVSTDTQYF
>TRBV6-5|TRBD1|.|TRBJ1-1
TGTGCCAGCAGCCGCGAAGGGGGCGTGAACACTGAAGCTTTCTTT
CASSREGGVNTEAFF
>TRBV7-9|.|.|TRBJ1-4
TGTGCCAGTAAGAGTGGGAGGACTAATGAAAAACTGTTTTTT
CASKSGRTNEKLFF
>TRBV6-4|TRBD2|once|TRBJ2-1
TGTGCCAGCAGTGACTCTGCGGGAGAAGCCCACAATGAGCAGTTCTTC
CASSDSAGEAHNEQFF
>TRBV28|.|.|TRBJ2-7
TGTGCCAGCAGAACCAACAGACCCCGCGCCTCAACCTACGAGCAGTACTTC
CASRTNRPRASTYEQYF
>TRBV11-3|TRBD1|.|TRBJ2-7
TGTGCCAGCAGCTTAGAGCTCACCGGGACAGGCGCTAACTCCTACGAGCAGTACTTC
CASSLELTGTGANSYEQYF
>TRBV9|TRBD1|few|TRBJ1-2
TGTGCCAGCAGCGTAGAGGCAATCAGGGGGCATTCCGATGGCTACACCTTC
CASSVEAIRGHSDGYTF
>TRBV3-1/TRBV3-2|.|.|TRBJ1-2
TGTGCCAGCAGCCAAGAGAGGAGTGGGCGGGGCTATGGCTACACCTTC
CASSQERSGRGYGYTF
>TRBV7-2|TRBD1|.|TRBJ1-4
TGTGCCAGCAGCTTAGTCCCGGGACAGGGTGGCAAACTGTTTTTT
CASSLVPGQGGKLFF
>TRBV7-9|.|.|TRBJ2-1
TGTGCCAGCAGCTTTCCCGGGGGCAATGAGCAGTTCTTC
CASSFPGGNEQFF
>TRBV23-1|.|.|TRBJ1-1
TGCGCCAGCAGTCAACCACTATTCCGGGACAAAAACACTGAAGCTTTCTTT
CASSQPLFRDKNTEAFF
>TRBV5-1|.|.|TRBJ2-2
TGCGCCAGCAGCTTCAAGAACACCGGGGAGCTGTTTTTT
CASSFKNTGELFF
>TRBV7-2|.|.|TRBJ1-2
TGTGCCAGCAGCTTTGGAGGCTATGGCTACACCTTC
CASSFGGYGYTF
>TRBV2|.|.|TRBJ2-6
TGTGCCAGCAGTGACGAGGGATTTGGGGCCAACGTCCTGACTTTC
CASSDEGFGANVLTF
>TRBV2|TRBD1|few|TRBJ1-2
TGTGCCAGCAGCGGCATACGGACAGGGCACTATGGCTACACCTTC
CASSGIRTGHYGYTF
>TRBV5-1|.|.|TRBJ1-1
TGCGCCAGCAGCTTGGGGGGGCAAAGTGGTACTGAAGCTTTCTTT
CASSLGGQSGTEAFF
>TRBV9|TRBD1|.|TRBJ1-6
TGTGCCAGCAGCGCCACCCTGACAGGGGGAAGTTCACCCCTCCACTTT
CASSATLTGGSSPLHF
>TRBV6-2/TRBV6-3|TRBD2|.|TRBJ2-3
TGTGCCAGCAGTAGAGCGGGGAGCACAGATACGCAGTATTTT
CASSRAGSTDTQYF
>TRBV11-2|TRBD2|.|TRBJ2-7
TGTGCCAGCAGCAACGACGCGGCGGGGGAGGGCGAGCAGTACTTC
CASSNDAAGEGEQYF
>TRBV11-2|TRBD1|.|TRBJ2-7
TGTGCCAGCAGCTTAGATCGGCAGGGGGTCCACGAGCAGTACTTC
CASSLDRQGVHEQYF
>TRBV7-2|TRBD2|.|TRBJ2-3
TGTGCCAGCAGCTTAGGCTCTGCGGGAGGGACAGATACGCAGTATTTT
CASSLGSAGGTDTQYF
>TRBV6-2/TRBV6-3|TRBD1|.|TRBJ1-5
TGTGCCAGCAGTCGGACAGGAGGCAATCAGCCCCAGCATTTT
CASSRTGGNQPQHF
>TRBV14|.|.|TRBJ2-3
TGTGCCAGCAGCCACGAACGGGATGGGATGACAGATACGCAGTATTTT
CASSHERDGMTDTQYF
>TRBV15|.|.|TRBJ1-2
TGTGCCACCAGCAGGCTAGACCCAAGGGGCTACACCTTC
CATSRLDPRGYTF
>TRBV3-1/TRBV3-2|.|once|TRBJ2-3
TGTGCCAGCAGCCAGGGACTTCGCAGGAATACGCAGTATTTT
CASSQGLRRNTQYF
>TRBV6-4|.|.|TRBJ2-5
TGTGCCAGCAGTGACGGAGTAGGCTTTCGGGGGACCCAGTACTTC
CASSDGVGFRGTQYF
>TRBV6-2/TRBV6-3|.|once|TRBJ2-7
TGTGCCAGCAGCCTGACCGGAGGGGTATCCTACGAGCAGTACTTC
CASSLTGGVSYEQYF
>TRBV6-2/TRBV6-3|TRBD1|few|TRBJ2-3
TGTGCCAGCAGTTACGGGACAGGGGGCGCAGATACGCAGTATTTT
CASSYGTGGADTQYF
>TRBV3-1/TRBV3-2|TRBD1|.|TRBJ1-3
TGTGCCAGCAGCCAAGGGTCAGGGGGATTCGGAAACACCATATATTTT
CASSQGSGGFGNTIYF
>TRBV13|.|.|TRBJ1-5
TGTGCCAGCAGCTTCAGGGCTGTTCAGCCCCAGCATTTT
CASSFRAVQPQHF
>TRBV19|TRBD2|.|TRBJ2-2
TGTGCCAGTAGTATAGAGGGTAGCGGGACGTTAAACACCGGGGAGCTGTTTTTT
CASSIEGSGTLNTGELFF
>TRBV13|TRBD1|.|TRBJ2-3
TGTGCCAGCAGCTTAAACAGGGGGCCTAGCACAGATACGCAGTATTTT
CASSLNRGPSTDTQYF
>TRBV18|.|.|TRBJ1-4
TGTGCCAGCTCACGGACAACCGCAACTAATGAAAAACTGTTTTTT
CASSRTTATNEKLFF
>TRBV6-2/TRBV6-3|.|once|TRBJ2-7
TGTGCCAGCAGTCCCATCCAGGGCTACGAGCAGTACTTC
CASSPIQGYEQYF
>TRBV3-1/TRBV3-2|.|.|TRBJ1-2
TGTGCCAGCAGCCAATTTATCAGGGAGGATGGCTACACCTTC
CASSQFIREDGYTF
>TRBV9|TRBD1|.|TRBJ1-3
TGTGCCAGCAGCCCAACGACAGGGAGCTCTGGAAACACCATATATTTT
CASSPTTGSSGNTIYF
>TRBV9|TRBD2|.|TRBJ2-5
TGTGCCAGCAGCGGACAAGCGGGAGGAAGAGAGACCCAGTACTTC
CASSGQAGGRETQYF
>TRBV27|.|.|TRBJ2-1
TGTGCCAGCAGTCTTAGCGAATACAATGAGCAGTTCTTC
CASSLSEYNEQFF
>TRBV14|TRBD2|.|TRBJ2-5
TGTGCCAGCAGCCCCCCGGGACTAGCAGGAAAGGCCCAGTACTTC
CASSPPGLAGKAQYF
>TRBV7-6|.|.|TRBJ1-6
TGTGCCAGCAGCTTAGAGGGGGAACAGTCTAATTCACCCCTCCACTTT
CASSLEGEQSNSPLHF
>TRBV12-3/TRBV12-4|.|.|TRBJ2-1
TGTGCCAGCAGTTTCGGTGGTGAGCAGTTCTTC
CASSFGGEQFF
>TRBV6-2/TRBV6-3|TRBD1|.|TRBJ1-1
TGTGCCAGCAGTTACACGGGACAGTCCCCTGAAGCTTTCTTT
CASSYTGQSPEAFF
>TRBV27|TRBD1|.|TRBJ1-1
TGTGCCAGCAGTTGGACAGGAGTAACTGCTCTTGAAGCTTTCTTT
CASSWTGVTALEAFF
>TRBV6-1|.|.|TRBJ2-1
TGTGCCAGCAGTCAAGCCCGGGACTGGGGAGAGTTCTTC
CASSQARDWGEFF
>TRBV11-2|.|.|TRBJ2-7
TGTGCCAGCAGCCCGCGGGACCTATACGAGCAGTACTTC
CASSPRDLYEQYF